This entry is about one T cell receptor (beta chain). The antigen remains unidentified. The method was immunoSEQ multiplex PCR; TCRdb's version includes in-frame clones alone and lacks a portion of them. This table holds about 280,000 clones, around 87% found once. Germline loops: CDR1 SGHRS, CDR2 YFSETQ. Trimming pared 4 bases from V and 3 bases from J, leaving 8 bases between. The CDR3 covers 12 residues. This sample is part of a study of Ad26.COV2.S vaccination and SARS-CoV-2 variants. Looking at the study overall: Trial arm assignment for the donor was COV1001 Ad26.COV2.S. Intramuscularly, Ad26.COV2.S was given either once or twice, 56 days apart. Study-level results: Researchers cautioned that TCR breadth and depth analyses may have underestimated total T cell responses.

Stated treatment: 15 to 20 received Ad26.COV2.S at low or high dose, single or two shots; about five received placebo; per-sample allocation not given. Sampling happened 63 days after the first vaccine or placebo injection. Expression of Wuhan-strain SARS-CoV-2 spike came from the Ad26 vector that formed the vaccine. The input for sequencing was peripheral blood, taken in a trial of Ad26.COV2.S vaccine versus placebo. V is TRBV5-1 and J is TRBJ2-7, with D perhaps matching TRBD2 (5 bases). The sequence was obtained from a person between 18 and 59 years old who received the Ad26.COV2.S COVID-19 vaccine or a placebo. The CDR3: CASSGGYYEQYF. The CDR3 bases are TGCGCCAGCAGCGGAGGATACTACGAGCAGTACTTC.